Listed here is a single T cell receptor (beta chain). Its cognate antigen is unknown. Quantitative 5'-RACE with molecular barcodes generated TCR beta libraries. In TCRdb, the 5' RACE reads were re-called with MiXCR into one record per CDR3 protein. The sample contains 500,000 to 550,000 distinct CDR3 sequences, roughly 13% of which appear only once. The data stem from a study of CD8 T cells in ankylosing spondylitis. General study findings and limits: A TCR beta motif of 7 or 8 highly homologous variants appeared characteristic of ankylosing spondylitis blood. Significant enrichment of disease-linked clones was reportedly seen in matched ankylosing spondylitis synovial fluid.

Sequenced material: blood, either unsorted or a sorted T cell fraction (not recorded which). This receptor was identified in a male donor with ankylosing spondylitis.

DNA for the CDR3: TGTGCCAGTGGGACTAGCGGCCCCTACAATGAGCAGTTCTTC. Amino acids: CASGTSGPYNEQFF. The V gene is TRBV2, the J gene TRBJ2-1; 11 bases map to TRBD2. Germline V gene lookup returns CDR1 SNHLY and CDR2 FYNNEI. V lost 9 bases, J lost 2 bases, and 3 bases stayed unmatched. The CDR3 length is 14 residues. The entire variable domain, with the rest obtained from reference TRBV2 and TRBJ2-1, is as follows: EPEVTQTPSHQVTQMGQEVILRCVPISNHLYFYWYRQILGQKVEFLVSFYNNEISEKSEIFDDQFSVERPDGSNFTLKIRSTKLEDSAMYFCASGTSGPYNEQFFGPGTRLTVL.